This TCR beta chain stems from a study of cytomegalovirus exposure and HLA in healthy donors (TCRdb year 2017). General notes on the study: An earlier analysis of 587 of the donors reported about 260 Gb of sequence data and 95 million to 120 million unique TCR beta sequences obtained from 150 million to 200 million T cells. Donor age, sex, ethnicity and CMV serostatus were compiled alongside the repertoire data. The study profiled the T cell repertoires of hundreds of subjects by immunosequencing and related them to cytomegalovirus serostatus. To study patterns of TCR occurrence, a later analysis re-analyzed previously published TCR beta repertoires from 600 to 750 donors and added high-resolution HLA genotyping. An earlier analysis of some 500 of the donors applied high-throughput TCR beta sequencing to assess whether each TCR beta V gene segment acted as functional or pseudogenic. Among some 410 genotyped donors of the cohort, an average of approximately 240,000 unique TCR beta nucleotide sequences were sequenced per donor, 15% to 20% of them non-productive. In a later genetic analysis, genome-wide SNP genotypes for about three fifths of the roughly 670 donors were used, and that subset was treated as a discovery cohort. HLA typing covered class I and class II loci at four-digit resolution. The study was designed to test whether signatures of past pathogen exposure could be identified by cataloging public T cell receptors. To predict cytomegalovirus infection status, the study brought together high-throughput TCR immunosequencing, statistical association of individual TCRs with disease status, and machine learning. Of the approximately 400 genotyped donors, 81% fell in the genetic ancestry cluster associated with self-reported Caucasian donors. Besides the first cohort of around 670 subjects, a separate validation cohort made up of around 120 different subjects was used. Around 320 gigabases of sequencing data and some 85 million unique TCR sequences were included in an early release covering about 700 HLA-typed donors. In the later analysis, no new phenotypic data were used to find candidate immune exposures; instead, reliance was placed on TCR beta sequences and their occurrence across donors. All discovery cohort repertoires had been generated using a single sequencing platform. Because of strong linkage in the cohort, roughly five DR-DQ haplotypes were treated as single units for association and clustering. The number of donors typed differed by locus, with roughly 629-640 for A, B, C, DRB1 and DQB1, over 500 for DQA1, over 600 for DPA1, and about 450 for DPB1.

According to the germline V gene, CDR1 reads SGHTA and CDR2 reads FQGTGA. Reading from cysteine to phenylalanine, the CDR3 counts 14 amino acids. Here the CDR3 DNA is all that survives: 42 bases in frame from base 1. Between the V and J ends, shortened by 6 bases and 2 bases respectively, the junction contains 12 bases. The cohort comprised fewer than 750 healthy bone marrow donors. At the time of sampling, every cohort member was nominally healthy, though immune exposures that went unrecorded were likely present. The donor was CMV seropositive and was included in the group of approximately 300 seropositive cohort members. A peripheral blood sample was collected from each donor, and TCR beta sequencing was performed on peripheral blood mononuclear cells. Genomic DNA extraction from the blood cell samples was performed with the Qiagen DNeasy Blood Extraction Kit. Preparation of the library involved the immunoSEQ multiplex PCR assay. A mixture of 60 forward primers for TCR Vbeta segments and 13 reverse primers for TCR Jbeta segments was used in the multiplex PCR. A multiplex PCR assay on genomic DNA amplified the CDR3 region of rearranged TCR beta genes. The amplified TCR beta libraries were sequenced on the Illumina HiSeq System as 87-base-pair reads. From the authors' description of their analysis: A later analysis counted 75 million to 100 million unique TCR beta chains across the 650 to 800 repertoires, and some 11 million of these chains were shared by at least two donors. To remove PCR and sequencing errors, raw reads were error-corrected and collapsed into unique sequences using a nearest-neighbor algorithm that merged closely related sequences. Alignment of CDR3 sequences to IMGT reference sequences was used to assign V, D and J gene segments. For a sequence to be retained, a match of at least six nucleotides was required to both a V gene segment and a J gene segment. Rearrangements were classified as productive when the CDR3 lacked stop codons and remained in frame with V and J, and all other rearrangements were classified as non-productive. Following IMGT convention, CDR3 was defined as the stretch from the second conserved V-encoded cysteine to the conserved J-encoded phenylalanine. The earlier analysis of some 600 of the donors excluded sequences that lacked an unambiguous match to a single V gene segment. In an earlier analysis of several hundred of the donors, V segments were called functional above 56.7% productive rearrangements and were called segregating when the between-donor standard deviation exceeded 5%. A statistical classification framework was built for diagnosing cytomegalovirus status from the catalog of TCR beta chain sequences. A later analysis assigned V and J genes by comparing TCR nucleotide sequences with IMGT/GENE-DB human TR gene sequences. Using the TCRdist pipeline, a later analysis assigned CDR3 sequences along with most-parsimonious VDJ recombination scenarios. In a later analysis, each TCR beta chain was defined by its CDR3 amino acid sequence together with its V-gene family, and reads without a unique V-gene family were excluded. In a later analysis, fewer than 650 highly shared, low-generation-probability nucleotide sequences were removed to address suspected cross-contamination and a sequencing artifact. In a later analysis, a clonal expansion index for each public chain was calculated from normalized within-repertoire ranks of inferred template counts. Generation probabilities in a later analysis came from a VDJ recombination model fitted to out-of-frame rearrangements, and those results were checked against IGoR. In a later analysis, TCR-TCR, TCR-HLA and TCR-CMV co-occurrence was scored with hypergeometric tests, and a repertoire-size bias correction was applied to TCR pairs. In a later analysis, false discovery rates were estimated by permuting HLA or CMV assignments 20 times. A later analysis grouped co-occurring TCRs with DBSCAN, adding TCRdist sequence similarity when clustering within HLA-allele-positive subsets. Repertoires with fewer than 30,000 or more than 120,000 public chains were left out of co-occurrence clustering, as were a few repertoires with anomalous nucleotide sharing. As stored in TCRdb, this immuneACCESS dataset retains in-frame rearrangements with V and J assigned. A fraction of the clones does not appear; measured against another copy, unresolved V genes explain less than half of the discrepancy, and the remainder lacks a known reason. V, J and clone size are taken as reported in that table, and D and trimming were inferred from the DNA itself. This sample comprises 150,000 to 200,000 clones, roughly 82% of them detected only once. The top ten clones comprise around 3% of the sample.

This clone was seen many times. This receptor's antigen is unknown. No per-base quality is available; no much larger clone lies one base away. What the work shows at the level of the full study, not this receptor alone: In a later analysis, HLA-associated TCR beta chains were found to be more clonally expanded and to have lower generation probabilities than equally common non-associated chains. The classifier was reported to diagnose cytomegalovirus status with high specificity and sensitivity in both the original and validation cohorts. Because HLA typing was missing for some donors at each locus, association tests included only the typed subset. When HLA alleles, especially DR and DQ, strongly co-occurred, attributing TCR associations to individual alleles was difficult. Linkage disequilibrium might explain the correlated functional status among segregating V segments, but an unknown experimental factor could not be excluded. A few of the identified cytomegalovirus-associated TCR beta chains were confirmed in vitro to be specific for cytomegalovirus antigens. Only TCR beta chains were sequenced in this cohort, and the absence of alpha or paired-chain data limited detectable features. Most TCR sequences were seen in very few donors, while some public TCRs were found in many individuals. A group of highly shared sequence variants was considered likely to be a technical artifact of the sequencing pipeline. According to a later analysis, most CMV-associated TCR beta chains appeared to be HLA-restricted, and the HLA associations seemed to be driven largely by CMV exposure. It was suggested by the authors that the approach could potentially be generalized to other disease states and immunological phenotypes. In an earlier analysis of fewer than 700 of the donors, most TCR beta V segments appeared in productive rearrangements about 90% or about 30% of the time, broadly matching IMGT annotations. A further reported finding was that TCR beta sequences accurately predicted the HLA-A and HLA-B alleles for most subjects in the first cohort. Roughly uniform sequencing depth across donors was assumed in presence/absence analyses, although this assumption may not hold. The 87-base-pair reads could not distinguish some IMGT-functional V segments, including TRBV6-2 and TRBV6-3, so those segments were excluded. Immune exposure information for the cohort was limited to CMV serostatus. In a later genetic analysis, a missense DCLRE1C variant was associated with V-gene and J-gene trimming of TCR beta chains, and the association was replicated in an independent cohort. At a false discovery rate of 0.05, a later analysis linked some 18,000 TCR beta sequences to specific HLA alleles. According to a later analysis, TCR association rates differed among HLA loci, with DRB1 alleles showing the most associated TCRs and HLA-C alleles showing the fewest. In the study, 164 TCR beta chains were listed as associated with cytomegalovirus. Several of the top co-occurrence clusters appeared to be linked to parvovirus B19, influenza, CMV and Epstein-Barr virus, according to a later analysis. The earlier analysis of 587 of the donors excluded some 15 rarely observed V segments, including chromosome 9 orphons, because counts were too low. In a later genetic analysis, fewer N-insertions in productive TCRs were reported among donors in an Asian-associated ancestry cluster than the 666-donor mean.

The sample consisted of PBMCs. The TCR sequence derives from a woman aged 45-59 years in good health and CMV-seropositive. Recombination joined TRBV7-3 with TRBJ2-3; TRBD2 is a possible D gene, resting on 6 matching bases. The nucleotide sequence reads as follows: TGTGCCAGCAGTTCGGGACTTTTCACAGATACGCAGTATTTT. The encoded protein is CASSSGLFTDTQYF.